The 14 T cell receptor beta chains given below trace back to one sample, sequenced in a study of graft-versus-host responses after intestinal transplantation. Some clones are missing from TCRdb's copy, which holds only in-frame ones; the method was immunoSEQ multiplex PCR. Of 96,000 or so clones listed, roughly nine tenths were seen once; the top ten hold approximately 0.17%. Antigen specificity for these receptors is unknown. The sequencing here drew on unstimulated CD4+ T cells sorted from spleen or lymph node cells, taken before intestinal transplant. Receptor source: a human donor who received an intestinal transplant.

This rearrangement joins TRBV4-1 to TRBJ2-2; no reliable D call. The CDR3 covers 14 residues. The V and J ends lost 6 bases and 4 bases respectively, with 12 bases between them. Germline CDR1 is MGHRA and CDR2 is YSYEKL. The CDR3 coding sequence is TGCGCCAGCAGTCTTAGCTCCTTCACCGGGGAGCTGTTTTTT. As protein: CASSLSSFTGELFF.

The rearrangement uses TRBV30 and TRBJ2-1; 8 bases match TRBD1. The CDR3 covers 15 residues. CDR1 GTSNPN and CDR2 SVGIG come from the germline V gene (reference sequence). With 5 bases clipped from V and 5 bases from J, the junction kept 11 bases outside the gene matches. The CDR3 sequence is CAWGRQGKPHNEQFF. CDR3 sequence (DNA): TGTGCCTGGGGAAGACAGGGGAAGCCCCACAATGAGCAGTTCTTC.

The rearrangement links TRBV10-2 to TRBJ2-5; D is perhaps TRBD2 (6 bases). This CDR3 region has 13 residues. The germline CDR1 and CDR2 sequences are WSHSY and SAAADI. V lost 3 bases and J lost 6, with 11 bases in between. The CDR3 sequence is CASSEGTSQTQYF. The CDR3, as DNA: TGCGCCAGCAGTGAAGGAACTAGCCAGACCCAGTACTTC.

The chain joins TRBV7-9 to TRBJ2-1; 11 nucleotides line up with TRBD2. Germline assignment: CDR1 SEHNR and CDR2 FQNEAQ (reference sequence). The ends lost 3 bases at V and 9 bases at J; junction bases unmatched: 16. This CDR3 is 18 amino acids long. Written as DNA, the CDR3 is TGTGCCAGCAGCTTCGACGGTATGGGACTAGCGGCTCACCGTGAGCAGTTCTTC. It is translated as CASSFDGMGLAAHREQFF.

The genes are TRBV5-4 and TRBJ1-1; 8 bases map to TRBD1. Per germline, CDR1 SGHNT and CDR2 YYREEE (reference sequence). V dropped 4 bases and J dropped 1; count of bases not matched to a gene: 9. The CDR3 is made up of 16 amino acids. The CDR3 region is CASSVNPGTGNTEAFF. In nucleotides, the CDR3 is TGTGCCAGCAGCGTGAACCCCGGGACAGGGAACACTGAAGCTTTCTTT.

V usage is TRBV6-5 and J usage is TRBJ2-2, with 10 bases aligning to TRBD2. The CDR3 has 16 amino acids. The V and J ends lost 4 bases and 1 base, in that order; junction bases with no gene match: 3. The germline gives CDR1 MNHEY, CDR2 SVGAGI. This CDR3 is CASSSWTSGNTGELFF. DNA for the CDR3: TGTGCCAGCAGTTCTTGGACTAGCGGGAACACCGGGGAGCTGTTTTTT.

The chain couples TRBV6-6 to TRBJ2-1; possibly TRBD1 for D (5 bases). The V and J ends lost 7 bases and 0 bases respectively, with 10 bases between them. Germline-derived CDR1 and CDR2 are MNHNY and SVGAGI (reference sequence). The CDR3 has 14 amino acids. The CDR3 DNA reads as TGTGCCAGCATCAGGGCGCTCTCCTACAATGAGCAGTTCTTC. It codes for CASIRALSYNEQFF.

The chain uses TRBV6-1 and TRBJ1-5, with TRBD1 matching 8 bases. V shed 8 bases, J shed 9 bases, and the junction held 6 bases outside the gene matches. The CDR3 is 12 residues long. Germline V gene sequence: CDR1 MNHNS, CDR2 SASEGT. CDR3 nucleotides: TGTGCCAGCGTCAGGGGGCATGGGCCCCAGCATTTT. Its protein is CASVRGHGPQHF.

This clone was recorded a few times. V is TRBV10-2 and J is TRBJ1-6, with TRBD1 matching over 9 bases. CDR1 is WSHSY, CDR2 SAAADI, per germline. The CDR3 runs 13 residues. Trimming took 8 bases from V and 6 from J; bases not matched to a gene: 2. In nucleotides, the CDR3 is TGCGCCAGCGGGGGACAGGGTAATTCACCCCTCCACTTT. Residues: CASGGQGNSPLHF.

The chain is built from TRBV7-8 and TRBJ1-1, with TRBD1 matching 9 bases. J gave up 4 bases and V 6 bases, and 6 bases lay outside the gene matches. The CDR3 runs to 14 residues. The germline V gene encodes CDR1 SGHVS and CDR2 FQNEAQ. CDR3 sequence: CASRGQGIGTEAFF. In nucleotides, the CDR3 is TGTGCCAGCAGAGGACAGGGGATTGGCACTGAAGCTTTCTTT.

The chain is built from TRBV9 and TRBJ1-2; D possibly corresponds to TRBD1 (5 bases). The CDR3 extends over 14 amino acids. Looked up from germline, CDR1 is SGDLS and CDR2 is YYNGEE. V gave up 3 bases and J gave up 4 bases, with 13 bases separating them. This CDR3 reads CASSARQPTYGYTF. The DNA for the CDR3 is TGTGCCAGCAGCGCCAGACAGCCGACCTATGGCTACACCTTC.

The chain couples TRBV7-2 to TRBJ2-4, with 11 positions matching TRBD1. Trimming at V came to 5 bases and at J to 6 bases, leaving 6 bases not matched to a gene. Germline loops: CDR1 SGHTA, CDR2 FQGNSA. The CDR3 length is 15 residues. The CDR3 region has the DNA TGTGCCAGCAGCACCCGGACAGGGGGCTTAAACATTCAGTACTTC. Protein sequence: CASSTRTGGLNIQYF.

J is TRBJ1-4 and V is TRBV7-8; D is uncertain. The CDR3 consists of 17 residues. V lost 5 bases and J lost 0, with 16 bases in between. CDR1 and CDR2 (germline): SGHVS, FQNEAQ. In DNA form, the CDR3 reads TGTGCCAGCAGCCCAGGAGGTGGCTCTGCAACTAATGAAAAACTGTTTTTT. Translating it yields CASSPGGGSATNEKLFF. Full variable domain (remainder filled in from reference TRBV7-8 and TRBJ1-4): GAGVSQSPRYKVAKRGQDVALRCDPISGHVSLFWYQQALGQGPEFLTYFQNEAQLDKSGLPSDRFFAERPEGSVSTLKIQRTQQEDSAVYLCASSPGGGSATNEKLFFGSGTQLSVL.

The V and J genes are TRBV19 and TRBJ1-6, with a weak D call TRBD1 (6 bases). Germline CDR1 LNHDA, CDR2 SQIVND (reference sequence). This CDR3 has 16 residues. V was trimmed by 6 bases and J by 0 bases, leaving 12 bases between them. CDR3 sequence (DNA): TGTGCCAGTAGGCGGGCACAGGGCTCCTATAATTCACCCCTCCACTTT. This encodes CASRRAQGSYNSPLHF.